This TCR beta chain was sequenced for a study of OX40 agonist ivuxolimab in advanced cancers. Across the whole study: Those enrolled were roughly 80% male, with a mean age of around 60 years and ages from roughly 20 to 85.

CDR3 length: 15 residues. The germline V gene encodes CDR1 MNHEY and CDR2 SMNVEV (reference sequence). Regarding this clone: No antigen is known for it.

Regarding the study as a whole: On average, CD8+ T cells showed a greater number of expanded clones than CD4+.

Assay: immunoSEQ multiplex PCR; the TCRdb copy retains only in-frame clones and omits some. The sample holds approximately 33,000 clones, around nine tenths seen once. The J gene is TRBJ2-5, the V gene TRBV27; 7 nucleotides align to TRBD2. Near its end, the DNA agrees better with TRBJ2-7, so the J call may be wrong. The material was CD4+ or CD8+ T cells sorted from blood, obtained in a trial of the OX40 agonist ivuxolimab. The origin of this receptor is an adult with an advanced solid tumor such as melanoma, head and neck, liver or kidney cancer. The CDR3 loop reads CASSLLGGSIYEQYF. The CDR3 DNA follows: TGTGCCAGCAGTTTATTGGGCGGGAGTATTTACGAGCAGTACTTC.